Each of the 8 T cell receptor beta chains below was sequenced from the same sample in a study of PD-L1 blockade in urothelial cancer (dated by TCRdb to the late 2010s). The library was produced with the immunoSEQ multiplex PCR assay. The immuneACCESS repertoire file appears here via TCRdb, limited to in-frame rearrangements. These files lack a portion of the clones; in checked studies, under half of the deficit traces to unresolved V genes, and the cause of the others is not known. Recorded for this sample are tens of thousands of clones; less than 90% of them occurred a single time. In total, the top ten clones hold 8% to 10% of the sample. What the time point label conveys for this sample: pretreatment peripheral blood. This specimen consisted of PBMCs, obtained around atezolizumab (anti-PD-L1) treatment. All receptors come from a woman in her 70s with urothelial cancer.

The J gene is TRBJ2-7, the V gene TRBV6-5, with 8 bases matching TRBD1. The germline gives CDR1 MNHEY, CDR2 SVGAGI. V shed 6 bases, J shed 0 bases, and the junction held 7 bases outside the gene matches. CDR3 size: 15 residues. CDR3 region: CASSPTGASSYEQYF. CDR3 DNA: TGTGCCAGCAGCCCGACAGGGGCGTCCTCCTACGAGCAGTACTTC.

Notes on this clone: One junction end disagrees with the germline gene, perhaps due to a read error. V and J are TRBV5-6 and TRBJ2-7; 8 bases line up with TRBD2. Germline-derived CDR1 and CDR2 are SGHDT and YYEEEE. CDR3 size: 15 residues. As DNA, the CDR3 is TGTGTCAGCAGCTTAAACCCCGGGAGCGGGAGTCGACTGTACTTC. It encodes CVSSLNPGSGSRLYF.

This rearrangement joins TRBV5-1 to TRBJ1-4; perhaps TRBD1 as D (5 bases). This CDR3 comprises 16 residues. Per germline, CDR1 SGHRS and CDR2 YFSETQ. Deletions cut 0 bases from V and 8 bases from J, with 17 bases between. The CDR3 reads CASSLGGALMSEKLFF. For the CDR3, the DNA is TGCGCCAGCAGCTTGGGCGGGGCGCTTATGTCGGAAAAACTGTTTTTT.

The chain links TRBV19 to TRBJ1-3; tentatively, D is TRBD1 (5 bases). Germline CDR1 LNHDA, CDR2 SQIVND (reference sequence). The CDR3 runs to 14 residues. V was clipped by 7 bases and J by 1 base, with 11 bases between them. The CDR3 here is CASTSGGSGNTIYF. In DNA, the CDR3 is TGTGCCAGTACCTCTGGGGGGTCTGGAAACACCATATATTTT. Together with reference TRBV19 and TRBJ1-3, the CDR3 gives the full variable domain: DGGITQSPKYLFRKEGQNVTLSCEQNLNHDAMYWYRQDPGQGLRLIYYSQIVNDFQKGDIAEGYSVSREKKESFPLTVTSAQKNPTAFYLCASTSGGSGNTIYFGEGSWLTVV.

The chain links TRBV5-1 to TRBJ2-6; 9 positions match TRBD1. Germline assignment: CDR1 SGHRS and CDR2 YFSETQ. The CDR3 consists of 18 residues. V dropped 0 bases and J dropped 0; count of bases not matched to a gene: 4. Written as DNA, the CDR3 is TGCGCCAGCAGCTTGGAAGGGACAGGGAGCTCTGGGGCCAACGTCCTGACTTTC. Protein product: CASSLEGTGSSGANVLTF.

V usage is TRBV7-9 and J usage is TRBJ1-2; the D gene is possibly TRBD1 (5 bases). V was cut by 4 bases and J by 5 bases, with 17 bases left in between. The CDR3 is 15 residues long. Germline values: CDR1 SEHNR, CDR2 FQNEAQ (reference sequence). In DNA, the CDR3 is TGTGCCAGCAGCTCCGGGGCGGGGGGGTATTATGGCTACACCTTC. Protein sequence: CASSSGAGGYYGYTF. The whole variable domain, remainder taken from reference TRBV7-9 and TRBJ1-2, is DTGVSQNPRHKITKRGQNVTFRCDPISEHNRLYWYRQTLGQGPEFLTYFQNEAQLEKSRLLSDRFSAERPKGSFSTLEIQRTEQGDSAMYLCASSSGAGGYYGYTFGSGTRLTVV.

The chain couples TRBV10-1 to TRBJ2-7; no firm D call. V was trimmed by 6 bases and J by 3 bases, leaving 6 bases between them. The CDR3 runs 11 residues. The germline V gene encodes CDR1 WNHNN and CDR2 SYGVQD (reference sequence). The CDR3 sequence is CASSPGYEQYF. As DNA, the CDR3 is TGCGCCAGCAGCCCAGGCTACGAGCAGTACTTC.

V and J are TRBV10-1 and TRBJ2-3; D is unresolved. This CDR3 comprises 18 residues. Trimming pared 6 bases from V and 1 base from J, leaving 23 bases between. The germline V gene encodes CDR1 WNHNN and CDR2 SYGVQD (reference sequence). In DNA form, the CDR3 reads TGCGCCAGCAGCGATGCTAGAGACCGGCTACCTGGCACAGATACGCAGTATTTT. It encodes CASSDARDRLPGTDTQYF.